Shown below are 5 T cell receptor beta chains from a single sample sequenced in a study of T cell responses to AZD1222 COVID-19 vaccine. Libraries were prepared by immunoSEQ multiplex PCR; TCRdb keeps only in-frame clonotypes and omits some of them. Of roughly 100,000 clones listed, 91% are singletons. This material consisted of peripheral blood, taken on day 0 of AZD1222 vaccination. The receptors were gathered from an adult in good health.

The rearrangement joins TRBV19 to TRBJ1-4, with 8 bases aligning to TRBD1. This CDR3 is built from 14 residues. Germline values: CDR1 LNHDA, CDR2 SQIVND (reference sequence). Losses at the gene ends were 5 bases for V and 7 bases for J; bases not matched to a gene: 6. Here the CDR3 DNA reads TGTGCCAGTAGTCCACAGGGGGTGGCTGAAAAACTGTTTTTT. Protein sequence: CASSPQGVAEKLFF.

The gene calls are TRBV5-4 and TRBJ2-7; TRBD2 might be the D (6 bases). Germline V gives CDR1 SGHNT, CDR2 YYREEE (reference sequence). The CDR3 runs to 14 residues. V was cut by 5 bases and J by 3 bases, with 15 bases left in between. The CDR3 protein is CASRDGTLGYEQYF. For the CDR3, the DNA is TGTGCCAGCAGGGACGGGACTCTGGGCTACGAGCAGTACTTC.

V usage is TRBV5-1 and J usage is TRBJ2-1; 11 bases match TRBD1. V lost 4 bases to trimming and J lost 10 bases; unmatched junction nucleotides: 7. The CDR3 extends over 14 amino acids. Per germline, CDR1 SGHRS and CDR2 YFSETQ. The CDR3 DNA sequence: TGCGCCAGCAGCACAGGACAGGGGGCGGGGGAGCAGTTCTTC. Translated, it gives CASSTGQGAGEQFF.

The CDR3 reads CASSFSLSSYNSPLHF. The CDR3, as DNA: TGTGCCAGCAGCTTTAGCCTTAGCTCCTATAATTCACCCCTCCACTTT. The chain links TRBV5-5 to TRBJ1-6, with D hard to call. The germline gives CDR1 SGHKS, CDR2 YYEKEE (reference sequence). This CDR3 is built from 16 residues. V shed 2 bases and J shed 0 bases, with 9 bases lying between them.

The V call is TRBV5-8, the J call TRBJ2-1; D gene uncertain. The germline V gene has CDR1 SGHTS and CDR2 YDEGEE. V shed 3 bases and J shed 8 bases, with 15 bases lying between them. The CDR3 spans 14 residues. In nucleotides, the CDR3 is TGTGCCAGCAGCTCCCTGGCAGTCACGTATGAGCAGTTCTTC. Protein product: CASSSLAVTYEQFF.